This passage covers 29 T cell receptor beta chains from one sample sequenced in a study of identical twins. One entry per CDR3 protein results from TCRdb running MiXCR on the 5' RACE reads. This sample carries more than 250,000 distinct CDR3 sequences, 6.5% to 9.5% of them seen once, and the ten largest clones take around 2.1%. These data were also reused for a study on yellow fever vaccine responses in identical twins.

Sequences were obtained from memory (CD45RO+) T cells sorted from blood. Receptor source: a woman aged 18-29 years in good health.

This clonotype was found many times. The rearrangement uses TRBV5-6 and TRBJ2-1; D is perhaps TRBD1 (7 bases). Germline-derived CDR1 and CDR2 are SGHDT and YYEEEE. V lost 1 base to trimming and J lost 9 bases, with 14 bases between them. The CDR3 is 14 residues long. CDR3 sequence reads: CASSLHRGLTEQFF. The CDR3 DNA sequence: TGTGCCAGCAGCTTGCACAGGGGACTCACTGAGCAGTTCTTC.

The CDR3 DNA sequence: TGTGCCAGCAGCGTAGCTCTGGGGTTTGATGAGCAGTTCTTC. This sequence encodes CASSVALGFDEQFF. J is TRBJ2-1 and V is TRBV9; unclear D gene. Trimming removed 0 bases at V and 8 bases at J, with 12 bases between. The CDR3 contains 14 residues. CDR1 is SGDLS and CDR2 is YYNGEE in the germline V gene.

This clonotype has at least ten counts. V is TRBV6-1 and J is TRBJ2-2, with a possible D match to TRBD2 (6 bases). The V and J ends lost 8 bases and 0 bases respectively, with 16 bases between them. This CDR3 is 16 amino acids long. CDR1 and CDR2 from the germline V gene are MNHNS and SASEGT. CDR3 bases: TGTGCCAGCTTCCTAGGTGGAGGGGCGAACACCGGGGAGCTGTTTTTT. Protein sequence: CASFLGGGANTGELFF.

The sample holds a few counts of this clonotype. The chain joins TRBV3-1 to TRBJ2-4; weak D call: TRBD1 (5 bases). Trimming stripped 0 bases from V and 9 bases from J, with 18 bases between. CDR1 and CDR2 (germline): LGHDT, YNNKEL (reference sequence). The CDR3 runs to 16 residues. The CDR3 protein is CASSQEGKGRLGIQYF. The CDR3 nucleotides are TGTGCCAGCAGCCAAGAGGGTAAGGGGCGTCTAGGCATTCAGTACTTC.

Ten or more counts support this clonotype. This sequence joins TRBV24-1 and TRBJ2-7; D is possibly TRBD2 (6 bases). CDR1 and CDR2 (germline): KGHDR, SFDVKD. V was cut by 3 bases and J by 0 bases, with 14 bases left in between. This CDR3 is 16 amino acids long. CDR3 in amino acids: CATSDTGGKDSYEQYV. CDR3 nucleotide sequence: TGTGCCACCAGTGATACCGGCGGGAAAGACTCCTACGAGCAGTACGTC.

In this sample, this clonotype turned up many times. The CDR3, as DNA: TGTGCCAGCAGCCAAAGAATTTCGGAAAAACTGTTTTTT. Translation: CASSQRISEKLFF. This chain links TRBV14 with TRBJ1-4; D is ambiguous. This CDR3 contains 13 residues. Germline lookup yields CDR1 SGHDN and CDR2 FVKESK. Trimming cost V 2 bases and J 8 bases, with 9 bases left between them. The full variable domain, its missing parts supplied by reference TRBV14 and TRBJ1-4, is EAGVTQFPSHSVIEKGQTVTLRCDPISGHDNLYWYRRVMGKEIKFLLHFVKESKQDESGMPNNRFLAERTGGTYSTLKVQPAELEDSGVYFCASSQRISEKLFFGSGTQLSVL.

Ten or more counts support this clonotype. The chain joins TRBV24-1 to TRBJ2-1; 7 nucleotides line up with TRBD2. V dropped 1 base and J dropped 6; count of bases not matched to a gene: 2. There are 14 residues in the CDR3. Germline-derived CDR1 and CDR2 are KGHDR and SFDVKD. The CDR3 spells CATSDLASGNEQFF. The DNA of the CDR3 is TGTGCCACCAGTGATTTAGCTAGCGGCAATGAGCAGTTCTTC.

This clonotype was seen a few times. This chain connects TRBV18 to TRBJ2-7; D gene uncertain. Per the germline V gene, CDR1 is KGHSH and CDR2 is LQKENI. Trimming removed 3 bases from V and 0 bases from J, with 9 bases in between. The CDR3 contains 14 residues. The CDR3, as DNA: TGTGCCAGCTCACCGCCCGCTACCTCCTACGAGCAGTACTTC. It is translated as CASSPPATSYEQYF.

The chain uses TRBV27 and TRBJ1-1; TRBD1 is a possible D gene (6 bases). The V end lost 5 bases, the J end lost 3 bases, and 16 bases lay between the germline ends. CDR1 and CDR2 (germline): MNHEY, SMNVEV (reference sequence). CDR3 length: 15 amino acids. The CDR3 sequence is CASSVGALVHTEAFF. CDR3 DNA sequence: TGTGCCAGCAGTGTGGGGGCTTTGGTACACACTGAAGCTTTCTTT.

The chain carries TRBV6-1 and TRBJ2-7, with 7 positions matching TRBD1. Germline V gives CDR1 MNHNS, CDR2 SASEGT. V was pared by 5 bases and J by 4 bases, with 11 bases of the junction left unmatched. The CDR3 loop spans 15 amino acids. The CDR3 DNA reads TGTGCCAGCAGTCCGGGTGTAGGGGGCGAGTACGAGCAGTACTTC. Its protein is CASSPGVGGEYEQYF.

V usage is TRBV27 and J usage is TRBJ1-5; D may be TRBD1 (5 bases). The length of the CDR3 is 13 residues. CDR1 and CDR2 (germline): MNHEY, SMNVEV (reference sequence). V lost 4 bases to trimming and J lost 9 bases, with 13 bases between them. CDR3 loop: CASSSGTPGPQHF. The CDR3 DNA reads TGTGCCAGCAGTTCCGGGACGCCGGGGCCCCAGCATTTT.

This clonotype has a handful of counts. CDR3 DNA: TGTGCCAGCAGCTGGCCGGGACAGGGAGGGAATGAGCAGTTCTTC. The encoded protein is CASSWPGQGGNEQFF. V gene TRBV5-6 combines with J gene TRBJ2-1; 9 positions match TRBD1. Looked up from germline, CDR1 is SGHDT and CDR2 is YYEEEE. V lost 3 bases and J lost 7; bases outside the gene matches: 8. The CDR3 sequence is 15 residues long.

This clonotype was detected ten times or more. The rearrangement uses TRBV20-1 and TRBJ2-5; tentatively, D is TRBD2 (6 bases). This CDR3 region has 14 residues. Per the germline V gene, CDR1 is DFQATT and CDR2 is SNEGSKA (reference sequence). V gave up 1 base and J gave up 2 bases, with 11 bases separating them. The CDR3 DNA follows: TGCAGTGCTAGAGTGGGGGACTCACAAGAGACCCAGTACTTC. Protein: CSARVGDSQETQYF.

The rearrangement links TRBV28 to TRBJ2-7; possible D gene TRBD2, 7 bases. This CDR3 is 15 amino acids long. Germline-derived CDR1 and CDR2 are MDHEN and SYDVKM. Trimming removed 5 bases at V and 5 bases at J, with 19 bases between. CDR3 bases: TGTGCCAGCAGTGGGGAGGGGGGCCCGCGGAACGAGCAGTACTTC. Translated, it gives CASSGEGGPRNEQYF.

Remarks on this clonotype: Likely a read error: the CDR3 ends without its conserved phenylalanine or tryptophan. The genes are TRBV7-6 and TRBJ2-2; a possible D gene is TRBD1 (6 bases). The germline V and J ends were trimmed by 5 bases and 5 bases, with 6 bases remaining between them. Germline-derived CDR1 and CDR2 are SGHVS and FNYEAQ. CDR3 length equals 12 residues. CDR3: CASSTGTGELFI. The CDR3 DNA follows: TGTGCCAGCAGCACAGGGACCGGGGAGCTGTTTATT.

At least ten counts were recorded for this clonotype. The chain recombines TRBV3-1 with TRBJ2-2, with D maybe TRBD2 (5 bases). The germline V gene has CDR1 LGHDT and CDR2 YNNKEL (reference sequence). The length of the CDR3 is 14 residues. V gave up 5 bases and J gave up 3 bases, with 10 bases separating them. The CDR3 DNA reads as TGTGCCAGCAGCAGGGAGTTGGACACCGGGGAGCTGTTTTTT. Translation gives CASSRELDTGELFF. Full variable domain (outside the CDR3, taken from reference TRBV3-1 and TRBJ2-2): DTAVSQTPKYLVTQMGNDKSIKCEQNLGHDTMYWYKQDSKKFLKIMFSYNNKELIINETVPNRFSPKSPDKAHLNLHINSLELGDSAVYFCASSRELDTGELFFGEGSRLTVL.

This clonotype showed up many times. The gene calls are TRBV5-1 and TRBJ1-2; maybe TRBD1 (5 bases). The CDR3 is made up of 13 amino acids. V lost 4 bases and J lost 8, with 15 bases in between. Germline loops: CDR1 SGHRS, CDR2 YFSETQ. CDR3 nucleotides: TGCGCCAGCAGCCTGGGCGGGACGGAGGGCTACACCTTC. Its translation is CASSLGGTEGYTF.

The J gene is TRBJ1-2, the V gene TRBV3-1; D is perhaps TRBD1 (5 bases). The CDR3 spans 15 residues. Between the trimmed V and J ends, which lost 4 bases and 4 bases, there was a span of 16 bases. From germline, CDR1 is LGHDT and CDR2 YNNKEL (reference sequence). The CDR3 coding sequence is TGTGCCAGCAGCCCCCGACAGCCTTACTTCTATGGCTACACCTTC. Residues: CASSPRQPYFYGYTF.

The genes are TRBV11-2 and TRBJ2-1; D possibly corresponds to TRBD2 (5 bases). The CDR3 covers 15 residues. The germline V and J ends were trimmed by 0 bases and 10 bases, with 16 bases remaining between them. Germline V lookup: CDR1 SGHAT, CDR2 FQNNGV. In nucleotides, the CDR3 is TGTGCCAGCAGCTTAGACCCATACCGGGGAACCGAGCAGTTCTTC. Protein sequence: CASSLDPYRGTEQFF.

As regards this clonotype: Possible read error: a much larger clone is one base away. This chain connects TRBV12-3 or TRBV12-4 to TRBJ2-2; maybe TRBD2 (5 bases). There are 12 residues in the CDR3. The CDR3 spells CASSPGTGEPFF. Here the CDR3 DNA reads TGTGCCAGCAGTCCAGGCACCGGGGAGCCGTTTTTT.

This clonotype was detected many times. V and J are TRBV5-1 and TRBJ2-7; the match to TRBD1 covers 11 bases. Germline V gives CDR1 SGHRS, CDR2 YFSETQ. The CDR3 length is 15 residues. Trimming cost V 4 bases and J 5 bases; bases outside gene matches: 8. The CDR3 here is CASSPPRTGGDEQYF. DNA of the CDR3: TGCGCCAGCAGCCCTCCGCGGACAGGGGGCGACGAGCAGTACTTC.

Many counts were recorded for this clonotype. DNA of the CDR3: TGTGCCAGCACCCCGTCGGTCAGTAAGAACACCGGGGAGCTGTTTTTT. Amino acid sequence: CASTPSVSKNTGELFF. V is TRBV6-1 and J is TRBJ2-2; D not resolved. Trimming cost V 7 bases and J 1 base, with 16 bases left between them. The CDR3 runs 16 residues. Germline V gene data show CDR1 as MNHNS and CDR2 as SASEGT.

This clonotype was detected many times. CDR3 protein: CASSPGTGDGNTIYF. As DNA, the CDR3 is TGTGCCAGCAGTCCCGGGACAGGGGATGGAAACACCATATATTTT. The chain uses TRBV6-1 and TRBJ1-3; 10 bases are shared with TRBD1. This CDR3 has 15 residues. Germline V gene lookup returns CDR1 MNHNS and CDR2 SASEGT. V was pared by 5 bases and J by 3 bases, with 4 bases of the junction left unmatched.

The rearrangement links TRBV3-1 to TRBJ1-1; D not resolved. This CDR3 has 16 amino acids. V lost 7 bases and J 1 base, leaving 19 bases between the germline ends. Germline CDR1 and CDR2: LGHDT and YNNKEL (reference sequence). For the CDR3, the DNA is TGTGCCAGCACCCACAGCGCCATTGAGAGGAACACTGAAGCTTTCTTT. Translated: CASTHSAIERNTEAFF.

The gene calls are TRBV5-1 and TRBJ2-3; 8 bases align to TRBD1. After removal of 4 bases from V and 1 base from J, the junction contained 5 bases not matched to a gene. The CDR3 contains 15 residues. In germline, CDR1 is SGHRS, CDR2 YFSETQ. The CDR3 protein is CASSGQGDGTDTQYF. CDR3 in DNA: TGCGCCAGCAGCGGACAGGGTGATGGCACAGATACGCAGTATTTT.

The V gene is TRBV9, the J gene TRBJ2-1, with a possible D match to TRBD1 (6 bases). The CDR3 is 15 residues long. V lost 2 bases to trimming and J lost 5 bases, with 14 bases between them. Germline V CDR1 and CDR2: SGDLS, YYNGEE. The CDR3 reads CASSVPMTGNNEQFF. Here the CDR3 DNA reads TGTGCCAGCAGCGTCCCTATGACAGGAAACAATGAGCAGTTCTTC.

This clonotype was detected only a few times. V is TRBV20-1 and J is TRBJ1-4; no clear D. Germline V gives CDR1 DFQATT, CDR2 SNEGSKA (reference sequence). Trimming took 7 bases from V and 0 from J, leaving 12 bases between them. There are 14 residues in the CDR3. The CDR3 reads CSVRSGTTNEKLFF. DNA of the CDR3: TGCAGTGTCCGATCCGGGACAACTAATGAAAAACTGTTTTTT.

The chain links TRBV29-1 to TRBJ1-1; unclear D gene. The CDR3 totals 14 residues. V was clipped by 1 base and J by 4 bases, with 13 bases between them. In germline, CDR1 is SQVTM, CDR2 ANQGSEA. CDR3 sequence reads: CSVEVPNRITEAFF. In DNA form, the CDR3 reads TGCAGCGTTGAAGTTCCAAACCGAATCACTGAAGCTTTCTTT.

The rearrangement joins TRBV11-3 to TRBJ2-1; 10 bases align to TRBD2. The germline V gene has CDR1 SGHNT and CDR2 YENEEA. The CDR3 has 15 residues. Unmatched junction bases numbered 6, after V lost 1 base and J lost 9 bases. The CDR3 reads CASSLASGGLGEQFF. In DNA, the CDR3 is TGTGCCAGCAGCTTAGCTAGCGGGGGTCTGGGTGAGCAGTTCTTC.